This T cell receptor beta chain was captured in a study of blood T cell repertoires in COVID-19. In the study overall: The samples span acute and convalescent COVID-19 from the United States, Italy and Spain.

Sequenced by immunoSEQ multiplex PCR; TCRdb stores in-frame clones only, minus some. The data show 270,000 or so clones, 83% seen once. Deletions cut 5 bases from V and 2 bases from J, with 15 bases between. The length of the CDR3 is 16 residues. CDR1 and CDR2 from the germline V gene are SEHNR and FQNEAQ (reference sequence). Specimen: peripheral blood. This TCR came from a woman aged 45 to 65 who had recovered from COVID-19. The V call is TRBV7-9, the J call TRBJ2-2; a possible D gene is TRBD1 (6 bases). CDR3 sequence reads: CASSDSGEGNTGELFF. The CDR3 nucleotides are TGTGCCAGCAGCGACTCAGGGGAAGGAAACACCGGGGAGCTGTTTTTT. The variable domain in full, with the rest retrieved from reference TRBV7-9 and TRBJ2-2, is DTGVSQNPRHKITKRGQNVTFRCDPISEHNRLYWYRQTLGQGPEFLTYFQNEAQLEKSRLLSDRFSAERPKGSFSTLEIQRTEQGDSAMYLCASSDSGEGNTGELFFGEGSRLTVL.